This is a list of T cell receptor beta chains from one sample in a study of T cells in Graves' hyperthyroidism and ophthalmopathy. TCRdb processed the multiplex PCR reads anew with MiXCR; each CDR3 protein has one entry. Of almost 600,000 distinct CDR3 sequences in the sample, 14% were seen once. Sample: blood. The receptors were gathered from a woman aged 25 to 39 with Graves' hyperthyroidism that later progressed to Graves' ophthalmopathy. CDR3s include the opening cysteine and the closing phenylalanine or tryptophan. The order of the fields is CDR3 protein, CDR3 DNA, J gene, V gene, clone size, D gene. D genes are given only for firm matches. Expanded clones get a size class; other rows say once, few or many, or leave the size out.

CDR3: CASSSRLAGGRQETQYF
DNA: TGTGCCAGCAGCTCCCGTCTAGCGGGAGGACGACAAGAGACCCAGTACTTC
J: TRBJ2-5
V: TRBV7-8
size: many
D: TRBD2

CDR3: CASSQTSLSYNEQFF
DNA: TGTGCCAGCAGCCAAACTAGCCTCTCCTACAATGAGCAGTTCTTC
J: TRBJ2-1
V: TRBV11-2
size: many
D: -

CDR3: CASSLAWGQNTGELFF
DNA: TGTGCCAGCAGTTTAGCTTGGGGGCAGAACACCGGGGAGCTGTTTTTT
J: TRBJ2-2
V: TRBV27
size: many
D: -

CDR3: CASSLAVDTDTQYF
DNA: TGCGCCAGCAGCTTGGCCGTGGACACAGATACGCAGTATTTT
J: TRBJ2-3
V: TRBV5-1
size: many
D: -

CDR3: CASSGGTGFYNEQFF
DNA: TGTGCCAGCAGCGGCGGGACAGGGTTCTACAATGAGCAGTTCTTC
J: TRBJ2-1
V: TRBV7-2
size: many
D: TRBD1

CDR3: CASGPSGRALPKETQYF
DNA: TGTGCTAGTGGTCCGAGCGGGAGGGCCCTTCCCAAAGAGACCCAGTACTTC
J: TRBJ2-5
V: TRBV12-5
size: many
D: TRBD2

CDR3: CASSQDSGWEARVSYNEQFF
DNA: TGTGCCAGCAGCCAAGATTCGGGGTGGGAGGCGAGGGTTTCCTACAATGAGCAGTTCTTC
J: TRBJ2-1
V: TRBV3-1
size: few
D: -

CDR3: CSARDSGTDLPYEQYF
DNA: TGCAGTGCTAGGGATAGCGGGACCGACCTTCCTTACGAGCAGTACTTC
J: TRBJ2-7
V: TRBV20-1
size: many
D: TRBD2

CDR3: CASGTGSNTEAFF
DNA: TGTGCCAGCGGGACAGGATCGAACACTGAAGCTTTCTTT
J: TRBJ1-1
V: TRBV7-3
size: -
D: TRBD1

CDR3: CASSLYLAGEGEQYF
DNA: TGTGCCAGCAGTTTATACCTGGCAGGGGAGGGCGAGCAGTACTTC
J: TRBJ2-7
V: TRBV28
size: many
D: -

CDR3: CATSDLGGQNTGELFF
DNA: TGTGCCACCAGTGATTTAGGGGGACAGAACACCGGGGAGCTGTTTTTT
J: TRBJ2-2
V: TRBV24-1
size: many
D: -

CDR3: CASSLSPLPGEQFF
DNA: TGTGCCAGCAGTTTGTCCCCTCTCCCGGGTGAGCAGTTCTTC
J: TRBJ2-1
V: TRBV12-3/TRBV12-4
size: -
D: -

CDR3: CSVERIRGRDGNTIYF
DNA: TGCAGCGTTGAAAGGATCAGGGGGCGGGATGGAAACACCATATATTTT
J: TRBJ1-3
V: TRBV29-1
size: few
D: TRBD1

CDR3: CSVMTLGATEAFF
DNA: TGCAGCGTTATGACCCTGGGGGCCACTGAAGCTTTCTTT
J: TRBJ1-1
V: TRBV29-1
size: once
D: -

CDR3: CASSEPRGAGGGDTQYF
DNA: TGTGCCAGCAGTGAACCCCGGGGGGCGGGAGGTGGGGATACGCAGTATTTT
J: TRBJ2-3
V: TRBV6-1
size: -
D: TRBD2

CDR3: CASSLDRVFYGYTF
DNA: TGTGCCAGCAGCCTCGACAGGGTTTTCTATGGCTACACCTTC
J: TRBJ1-2
V: TRBV11-2
size: many
D: TRBD1

CDR3: CASSIESTASYGYTF
DNA: TGTGCCAGTAGTATAGAATCGACAGCTTCCTATGGCTACACCTTC
J: TRBJ1-2
V: TRBV19
size: many
D: -

CDR3: CASSLQLAPETQYF
DNA: TGTGCCAGCAGCCTACAGCTAGCGCCAGAGACCCAGTACTTC
J: TRBJ2-5
V: TRBV11-3
size: many
D: -

CDR3: CASSLGLAGISYEQYF
DNA: TGTGCCAGCAGCCTAGGACTAGCGGGAATATCCTACGAGCAGTACTTC
J: TRBJ2-7
V: TRBV14
size: many
D: TRBD2

CDR3: CASSLAIETTEAFF
DNA: TGTGCCAGCAGCTTAGCGATTGAGACCACTGAAGCTTTCTTT
J: TRBJ1-1
V: TRBV7-9
size: few
D: -

CDR3: CASSLLPGSSEKLFF
DNA: TGTGCCAGCAGTTTATTACCAGGCTCGTCGGAAAAACTGTTTTTT
J: TRBJ1-4
V: TRBV28
size: -
D: -

CDR3: CASPQETQYF
DNA: TGTGCCAGCCCACAAGAGACCCAGTACTTC
J: TRBJ2-5
V: TRBV4-2
size: -
D: -

CDR3: CASSLGGSTFQYGYTF
DNA: TGTGCCAGCAGCTTAGGTGGTAGTACGTTTCAGTATGGCTACACCTTC
J: TRBJ1-2
V: TRBV13
size: few
D: -

CDR3: CASSLLAGVDEQFF
DNA: TGTGCCAGCAGCTTATTAGCGGGAGTGGATGAGCAGTTCTTC
J: TRBJ2-1
V: TRBV7-2
size: many
D: TRBD2

CDR3: CASSPEGALGYEQYF
DNA: TGTGCCAGCTCACCGGAGGGGGCGCTCGGTTACGAGCAGTACTTC
J: TRBJ2-7
V: TRBV18
size: many
D: -

CDR3: CASSSAASAAPTDTQYF
DNA: TGTGCCAGCAGCTCCGCGGCTAGCGCAGCCCCCACAGATACGCAGTATTTT
J: TRBJ2-3
V: TRBV11-2
size: many
D: -

CDR3: CASSQVVGAEQFF
DNA: TGTGCCAGCAGCCAAGTGGTTGGGGCTGAGCAGTTCTTC
J: TRBJ2-1
V: TRBV3-1
size: many
D: -

CDR3: CASSARLGGGEQFF
DNA: TGTGCCAGCAGCGCGAGACTAGGAGGGGGTGAGCAGTTCTTC
J: TRBJ2-1
V: TRBV7-2
size: many
D: -

CDR3: CASSLSPRDHEQYF
DNA: TGTGCCAGCAGCCTATCTCCCAGGGACCACGAGCAGTACTTC
J: TRBJ2-7
V: TRBV11-2
size: many
D: -

CDR3: CASGTMTKHEQYF
DNA: TGTGCTAGTGGCACAATGACTAAGCACGAGCAGTACTTC
J: TRBJ2-7
V: TRBV12-5
size: few
D: -

CDR3: CSASAGGQGTGELFF
DNA: TGCAGTGCTAGTGCCGGGGGTCAAGGCACCGGGGAGCTGTTTTTT
J: TRBJ2-2
V: TRBV20-1
size: few
D: -

CDR3: CASSSGTSGISTDTQYF
DNA: TGTGCCAGCAGTTCAGGGACTAGCGGGATTAGCACAGATACGCAGTATTTT
J: TRBJ2-3
V: TRBV28
size: few
D: TRBD2

CDR3: CSARSPGRINQPQHF
DNA: TGCAGTGCTAGGTCACCAGGAAGGATCAATCAGCCCCAGCATTTT
J: TRBJ1-5
V: TRBV20-1
size: many
D: -

CDR3: CASSHDFNTGELFF
DNA: TGTGCCAGCAGTCACGACTTTAACACCGGGGAGCTGTTTTTT
J: TRBJ2-2
V: TRBV6-2/TRBV6-3
size: -
D: -

CDR3: CASSLAASGRIDTQYF
DNA: TGTGCCAGCAGCTTGGCTGCTAGCGGGAGGATAGATACGCAGTATTTT
J: TRBJ2-3
V: TRBV5-6
size: -
D: TRBD2

CDR3: CASSFGMGTNTEAFF
DNA: TGTGCCAGCAGTTTCGGGATGGGCACGAACACTGAAGCTTTCTTT
J: TRBJ1-1
V: TRBV27
size: -
D: -

CDR3: CASGGGDTQYF
DNA: TGTGCCAGCGGGGGTGGGGATACGCAGTATTTT
J: TRBJ2-3
V: TRBV6-1
size: few
D: -

CDR3: CASSVDTYWDSPLHF
DNA: TGTGCCAGCAGTGTAGACACCTATTGGGATTCACCCCTCCACTTT
J: TRBJ1-6
V: TRBV6-4
size: many
D: -

CDR3: CASTGAYAGQETQYF
DNA: TGTGCCAGCACCGGTGCCTACGCTGGACAAGAGACCCAGTACTTC
J: TRBJ2-5
V: TRBV28
size: many
D: -

CDR3: CASSRPTRGGGYTF
DNA: TGTGCCAGCAGCAGACCCACAAGGGGGGGGGGCTACACCTTC
J: TRBJ1-2
V: TRBV12-3/TRBV12-4
size: many
D: -